The 14 T cell receptor delta chains given below trace back to one sample, sequenced in a study of gamma-delta chains in newborns, infants, children. TCRdb re-identified clones in the reads via CATT. Here the sample spans about 5,700 delta-chain clones, over 0.4% being singletons. Input material: blood. The receptors were gathered from a child who was a newborn, infant or young child, either healthy, febrile or measles-vaccinated (not recorded which).

With regard to this clone: Since a far larger clone is one base different, this is likely a read error. This sample includes further DNA sequences coding for the same CDR3. This rearrangement joins TRDV2 to TRDJ3; TRDD3 matches 9 bases. CDR1 is GEAIGNYY, CDR2 EKD, per germline. CDR3 length: 17 residues. This CDR3 reads CACDTVGGYWDTRQMFF. DNA for the CDR3: TGTGCCTGCGACACCGTTGGGGGATACTGGGACACCCGACAGATGTTTTTC.

This clone was recorded a few times. A much larger clone sits a single nucleotide away, making a read error possible. CDR3 amino acids: CALGEILGDTGSWDTRQMFF. DNA of the CDR3: TGTGCTCTTGGGGAAATCCTGGGGGATACGGGCTCCTGGGACACCCGACAGATGTTTTTC. The V call is TRDV1, the J call TRDJ3; 12 nucleotides match TRDD3. CDR1 and CDR2 (germline): TSWWSYY, QGS. The junction had 5 bases not matched to a gene; V was cut back by 2 bases and J by 0 bases. CDR3 length: 20 amino acids.

Worth noting for this clone: A read error may explain this, as a much larger clone is one base away. Other DNA sequences of this sample code for an identical CDR3. The chain uses TRDV2 and TRDJ3; 9 bases are a match to TRDD3. From germline, CDR1 is GEAIGNYY and CDR2 EKD. CDR3 length equals 20 residues. Trimming at V came to 0 bases and at J to 1 base, leaving 9 bases not matched to a gene. CDR3 DNA sequence: TGTGCCTGTGACACCGTACTGGGGGACACGAGGTCCTGGGACACCCGACAGATGTTTTTC. Translating it yields CACDTVLGDTRSWDTRQMFF.

In regard to this clone: With a much larger clone just one base away, this may be a read error. The same CDR3 can be traced to other DNA sequences in this sample. The rearrangement joins TRDV2 to TRDJ3; 12 nucleotides align to TRDD3. CDR3 size: 19 residues. Looked up from germline, CDR1 is GEAIGNYY and CDR2 is EKD. CDR3: CACDYWGIQSSWDTRQMFF. CDR3 bases: TGTGCCTGTGATTACTGGGGGATACAGAGCTCCTGGGACACCCGACAGATGTTCTTC.

Regarding this clone: Given a far larger clone just one base away, this is likely a sequencing read error. The same CDR3 arises from other DNA sequences in this sample as well. The rearrangement links TRDV2 to TRDJ2; TRDD3 matches at 8 bases. CDR3 length: 16 residues. The V gene's germline CDR1 is GEAIGNYY and CDR2 EKD. DNA for the CDR3: TGTGCCTGTGATTTACTGGGGGCGGCATTGACGGCACAACTCTTCTTT. It translates to CACDLLGAALTAQLFF.

This clone counts as medium-sized. The sample has other DNA sequences that encode this CDR3 too. The chain joins TRDV1 to TRDJ1; 9 bases are shared with TRDD3. V shed 2 bases, J shed 1 base, and the junction held 8 bases outside the gene matches. The CDR3 spans 17 residues. The germline gives CDR1 TSWWSYY, CDR2 QGS. CDR3 in amino acids: CALGEFSGGYPTDKLIF. CDR3 nucleotide sequence: TGTGCTCTTGGGGAATTTTCCGGGGGATACCCCACCGATAAACTCATCTTT.

This clone was detected a few times. The protein held in TCRdb is that of a much larger clone and does not match this DNA's translation at residue 3, likely because of a read error; the protein shown is translated from the DNA. This chain links TRDV2 with TRDJ3; TRDD3 matches 9 bases. The germline V gene has CDR1 GEAIGNYY and CDR2 EKD. This CDR3 contains 15 residues. Here the CDR3 DNA reads TGTGCCTATGACTGGGGGACCTGGGACACCCGACAGATGTTTTTC. Protein: CAYDWGTWDTRQMFF.

This clone has a handful of counts. TCRdb attributes to this sequence the protein of a much larger clone, which differs from the DNA translation at residue 6; a read error is likely, and the protein displayed is translated from the DNA. The chain uses TRDV2 and TRDJ3; 9 bases are shared with TRDD3. CDR3 length equals 18 residues. V shed 0 bases, J shed 1 base, and the junction held 3 bases outside the gene matches. Germline V gene data show CDR1 as GEAIGNYY and CDR2 as EKD. This CDR3 is CACDTRGYASWDTRQMFF. The CDR3 coding sequence is TGTGCCTGTGACACCAGGGGATACGCGTCCTGGGACACCCGACAGATGTTTTTC.

This clone has only a few counts. The protein in TCRdb stems from a much larger clone and differs at residue 8 from this DNA's translation, likely a read error; here the protein is translated from the DNA. The chain recombines TRDV2 with TRDJ3; 8 bases align to TRDD3. The CDR3 contains 17 residues. The V and J ends lost 3 bases and 2 bases, in that order; junction bases with no gene match: 5. Per germline, CDR1 GEAIGNYY and CDR2 EKD. CDR3 DNA sequence: TGTGCCTGTGACGACTGGGGGGCAACCTGGGACACCCGACAGATGTTTTTC. It translates to CACDDWGATWDTRQMFF.

By share, this clone counts as medium-sized. Different DNA sequences within this sample yield the same CDR3. This rearrangement joins TRDV2 to TRDJ2; 11 bases match TRDD3. The length of the CDR3 is 16 residues. V dropped 0 bases and J dropped 4; count of bases not matched to a gene: 3. Germline V CDR1 and CDR2: GEAIGNYY, EKD. CDR3 sequence: CACDTWGIRGTAQLFF. CDR3 nucleotide sequence: TGTGCCTGTGACACCTGGGGGATACGCGGGACAGCACAACTCTTCTTT.

To note about this clone: With only one base between it and a far larger clone, this is likely a read error. The chain joins TRDV2 to TRDJ2, with unresolved D. Germline V gene data show CDR1 as GEAIGNYY and CDR2 as EKD. The CDR3 is made up of 18 amino acids. The CDR3 sequence is CACDSIETALNLAAQLFF. The CDR3 coding sequence is TGTGCCTGTGATTCAATTGAGACTGCACTGAATTTGGCAGCACAACTCTTCTTT.

A word on this clone: The translation of this DNA and the TCRdb protein of a much larger clone differ at residue 8, probably owing to a read error; the protein shown here is translated from the DNA. This rearrangement joins TRDV2 to TRDJ1, with D tentatively TRDD3 (5 bases). Germline V gene lookup returns CDR1 GEAIGNYY and CDR2 EKD. The CDR3 has 16 amino acids. This CDR3 is CACVTRYRGFTDKLIF. For the CDR3, the DNA is TGTGCCTGTGTCACCCGGTACCGGGGGTTCACCGATAAACTCATCTTT.

With regard to this clone: The protein in TCRdb stems from a much larger clone and differs at residue 3 from this DNA's translation, likely a read error; here the protein is translated from the DNA. V is TRDV2 and J is TRDJ2, with 9 bases that match TRDD3. The V gene's germline CDR1 is GEAIGNYY and CDR2 EKD. The CDR3 contains 14 residues. The CDR3 region is CARDALGDTAQLFF. The CDR3 nucleotides read TGTGCCCGTGACGCCCTGGGGGATACAGCACAACTCTTCTTT.

This clone has just a few counts. A junction boundary mismatches the germline segment, possibly from a read error. Other nucleotide sequences from this sample produce the same CDR3. This chain uses TRDV2 with TRDJ3; TRDD3 aligns across 12 bases. From germline, CDR1 is GEAIGNYY and CDR2 EKD. The CDR3 extends over 20 amino acids. The CDR3 protein is CACGTYWGIQGSWDTRQMFF. In DNA form, the CDR3 reads TGTGCCTGTGGCACCTACTGGGGGATACAGGGCTCCTGGGACACCCGCCAGATGTTTTTC.